This T cell receptor beta chain originates from a study of CD8+ T cells in alopecia areata (dated by TCRdb to 2016 to 2018). At the level of the whole study: The treated patients, all with moderate-to-severe alopecia areata, were enrolled in an open-label pilot trial of oral tofacitinib given at 5 to 10 mg twice daily. Tofacitinib was given for 6 to 18 months, followed by 6 months of follow-up off drug to assess delayed response and recurrence. The SALT score, which quantifies the percentage of affected scalp surface area, was used to measure disease severity in treated patients. In both human patients and the C3H/HeJ mouse model, the study applied high-throughput TCRbeta sequencing to look at T cell clonal expansion in alopecia areata. Scalp tissue and sorted CD4+ and CD8+ peripheral blood T cells from patchy and totalis/universalis alopecia areata patients and from healthy controls were covered by human TCRbeta sequencing. Biopsies were taken from tofacitinib-treated patients at baseline and at 4 and 24 weeks of treatment, and a later scalp biopsy was taken in several of the tofacitinib-treated patients. Scalp clonality was compared across normal scalp (n=4), patchy alopecia areata scalp (n=8), and alopecia totalis/universalis scalp (n=8). The RNA source kit depended on sample type: the PAXgene miRNA kit for fixed scalp, the miRNeasy kit for PBMCs, and the RNeasy kit for mouse skin. TCRbeta CDR3 regions were amplified by immunoSEQ multiplex PCR using 35 Vbeta forward and 13 Jbeta reverse primers.

Reading the label with the study, this specimen's treatment or condition is: oral pan-JAK inhibitor, 5-10 mg twice daily. From alopecia areata patients, peripheral blood was collected along with lesional scalp punch biopsies. Human scalp biopsies went straight into PAXgene tissue containers for immediate fixation. Overall study outcomes, separate from this receptor: Because the treated cohort was small and had just a single nonresponder, larger studies are needed to establish links between baseline CD8+ expansion and response. Compared with mice, TCR sequences shared between patients were less clear, possibly partly because of HLA diversity across the patient population. Resident alphabeta T cells in normal human skin are also sequenced, complicating scalp TCR repertoire analysis, unlike mouse skin dominated by gammadelta T cells. Lesional scalp, especially in alopecia totalis/universalis, showed higher clonality and more expanded CD8+ clones than normal scalp, suggesting antigenic drive. Many expanded lesional clones persisted in scalp and blood during tofacitinib treatment, which may partly explain relapse after stopping treatment. Tofacitinib significantly decreased scalp clonality and the number of expanded CD8+ clones among the top 100 scalp clones.

To prepare the library, the immunoSEQ multiplex PCR assay was applied. For TCR sequencing, RNA was extracted from every sample and reverse transcribed into cDNA to serve as template. SuperScript III was used to make first-strand cDNA, primed with a 2:1 mix of oligo-dT and random hexamers. A synthetic immune receptor repertoire was used to gauge amplification bias, and whatever bias remained was removed computationally. Per the original workflow: Raw reads were preprocessed to remove errors, and CDR3 was defined by IMGT conventions from the conserved cysteine to phenylalanine. Clonality was calculated as 1 minus Shannon entropy normalized by log2 of the number of productive unique TCRs. CD4 or CD8 identity of scalp clones was inferred by cross-referencing scalp TCRbeta sequences with sorted blood CD4 and CD8 repertoires. This is the immuneACCESS table as TCRdb keeps it, with only in-frame sequences that have V and J called. A part of the clones is gone; compared with another copy, unresolved V genes explain less than half, and the rest is unexplained. The V and J calls and clone size are taken from that table; D and trimming were inferred from the DNA. The sample yields about 5,800 clones; around 60% were counted once. The top ten hold 8.6% of the sample.

This clone has just a few counts. This clone's antigen is unknown. No per-base quality is available; no much larger clone lies one base away. The origin of this receptor is a human donor with alopecia areata. The sequencing used skin, collected at approximately week 30, from a patient treated with tofacitinib.

DNA sequence: TGTGCCAGTAGTATAGACTGGAGGTCAGATACGCAGTATTTT. Translated, this gives CASSIDWRSDTQYF. The rearrangement combines TRBV19 with TRBJ2-3; 5 matching bases give a weak D call of TRBD2. Including cysteine and phenylalanine, the CDR3 has 14 amino acids. CDR3 DNA is the only sequence kept; it has 42 bases, read in frame from the first base. Trimming takes 0 bases from V and 4 bases from J, and the germline ends sit 8 bases apart. The CDR1 and CDR2 encoded by the germline V gene (reference sequence) are LNHDA and SQIVND.